This record looks at one TCR beta chain sequence and its context. The antigen is undetermined. This specimen comes from a study of human versus mouse CDR3 diversity and MHC coevolution. At the level of the study: Valid reads per sample ranged from roughly 5.5 x 10^6 to 1.7 x 10^7. Study-level results: On average, humans showed more CDR3 deletions and insertions than mice. Clonal inequality was lowest in two of the three human donors.

TCRdb's table, derived via immunoSEQ multiplex PCR, lists solely in-frame clones and lacks some. The sample carries tens of thousands of clones, about 93% recorded once. Germline CDR1 reads MNHNS; CDR2 reads SASEGT. The V segment lost 4 bases and the J segment 3 bases; nucleotides outside the gene matches: 9. CDR3 length: 18 residues. Sorting isolated naive CD4 T cells lacking CD45RO and expressing CD62L. This receptor was taken from a person between 25 and 69 years old in good health. This chain links TRBV6-1 with TRBJ2-1, with TRBD2 matching over 13 bases. The sample comprised naive CD4+ T cells from blood. Documented subset: CD45RO-negative CD62L-positive naive CD4 T cells. Here the CDR3 DNA reads TGTGCCAGCAGTGTACTGACACTAGCGGGGGGGCTCTACAATGAGCAGTTCTTC. Residues: CASSVLTLAGGLYNEQFF.